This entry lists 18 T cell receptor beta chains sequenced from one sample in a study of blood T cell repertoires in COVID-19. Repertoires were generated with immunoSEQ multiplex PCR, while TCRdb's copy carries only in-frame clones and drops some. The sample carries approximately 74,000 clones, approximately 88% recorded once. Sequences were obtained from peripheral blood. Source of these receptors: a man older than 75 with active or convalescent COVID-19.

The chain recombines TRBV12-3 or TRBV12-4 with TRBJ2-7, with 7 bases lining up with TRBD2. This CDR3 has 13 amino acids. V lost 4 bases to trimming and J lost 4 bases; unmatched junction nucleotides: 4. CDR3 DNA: TGTGCCAGCAGTTCCGGGACTACTTACGAGCAGTACTTC. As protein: CASSSGTTYEQYF.

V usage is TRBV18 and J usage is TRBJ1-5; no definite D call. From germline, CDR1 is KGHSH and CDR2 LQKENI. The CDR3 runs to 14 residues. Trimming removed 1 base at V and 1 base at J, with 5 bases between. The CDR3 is CASSPLESNQPQHF. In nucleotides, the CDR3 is TGTGCCAGCTCACCACTGGAGAGCAATCAGCCCCAGCATTTT. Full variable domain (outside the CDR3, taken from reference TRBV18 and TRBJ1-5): NAGVMQNPRHLVRRRGQEARLRCSPMKGHSHVYWYRQLPEEGLKFMVYLQKENIIDESGMPKERFSAEFPKEGPSILRIQQVVRGDSAAYFCASSPLESNQPQHFGDGTRLSIL.

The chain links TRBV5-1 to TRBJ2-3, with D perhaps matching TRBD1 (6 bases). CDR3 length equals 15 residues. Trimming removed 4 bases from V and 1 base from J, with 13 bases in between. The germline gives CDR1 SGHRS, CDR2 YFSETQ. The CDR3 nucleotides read TGCGCCAGCAGCATGGGGGCTTGGGGCACAGATACGCAGTATTTT. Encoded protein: CASSMGAWGTDTQYF.

CDR3 DNA sequence: TGTGCCAGCAGCTTAGCCCTCAGGGGAGAGACCCAGTACTTC. This sequence encodes CASSLALRGETQYF. V is TRBV7-9 and J is TRBJ2-5, with a weak D call TRBD1 (6 bases). The CDR3 consists of 14 residues. Trimming removed 0 bases from V and 4 bases from J, with 9 bases in between. The germline V gene has CDR1 SEHNR and CDR2 FQNEAQ (reference sequence). The full variable domain, completed using reference TRBV7-9 and TRBJ2-5, is DTGVSQNPRHKITKRGQNVTFRCDPISEHNRLYWYRQTLGQGPEFLTYFQNEAQLEKSRLLSDRFSAERPKGSFSTLEIQRTEQGDSAMYLCASSLALRGETQYFGPGTRLLVL.

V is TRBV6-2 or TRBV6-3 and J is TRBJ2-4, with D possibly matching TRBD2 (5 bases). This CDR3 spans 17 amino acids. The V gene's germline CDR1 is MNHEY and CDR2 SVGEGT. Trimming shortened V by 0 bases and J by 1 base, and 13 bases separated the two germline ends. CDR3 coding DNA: TGTGCCAGCAGTTACTCGACGGGAAGGAGTGCCAAAAACATTCAGTACTTC. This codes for CASSYSTGRSAKNIQYF.

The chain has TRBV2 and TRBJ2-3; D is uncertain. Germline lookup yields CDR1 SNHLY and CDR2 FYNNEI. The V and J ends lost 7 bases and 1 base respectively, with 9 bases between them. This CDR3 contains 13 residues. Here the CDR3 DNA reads TGTGCCAGCAACTTCCCGGGCACAGATACGCAGTATTTT. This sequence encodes CASNFPGTDTQYF.

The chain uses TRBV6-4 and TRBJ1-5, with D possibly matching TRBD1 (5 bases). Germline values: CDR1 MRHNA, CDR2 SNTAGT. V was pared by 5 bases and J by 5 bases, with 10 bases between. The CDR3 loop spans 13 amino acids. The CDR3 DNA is TGTGCCAGCAGTCAAGAACAGGATCAGCCCCAGCATTTT. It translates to CASSQEQDQPQHF.

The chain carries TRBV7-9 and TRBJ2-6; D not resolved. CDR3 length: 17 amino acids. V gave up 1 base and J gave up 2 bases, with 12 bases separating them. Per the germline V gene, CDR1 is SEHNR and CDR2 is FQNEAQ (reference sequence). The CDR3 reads CASSLDPRFPGANVLTF. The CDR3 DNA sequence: TGTGCCAGCAGCTTAGACCCTCGGTTTCCTGGGGCCAACGTCCTGACTTTC.

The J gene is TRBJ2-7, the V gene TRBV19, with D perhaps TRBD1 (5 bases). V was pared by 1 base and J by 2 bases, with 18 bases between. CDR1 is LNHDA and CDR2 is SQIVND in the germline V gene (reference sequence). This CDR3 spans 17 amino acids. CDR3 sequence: CASSIGEQETGTYEQYF. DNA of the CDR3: TGTGCCAGTAGTATAGGAGAACAGGAGACGGGCACCTACGAGCAGTACTTC.

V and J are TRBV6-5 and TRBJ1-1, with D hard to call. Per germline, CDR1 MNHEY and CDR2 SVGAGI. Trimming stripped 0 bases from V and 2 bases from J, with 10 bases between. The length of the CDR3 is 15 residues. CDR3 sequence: CASSYSRGPNTEAFF. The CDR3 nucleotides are TGTGCCAGCAGTTACTCGAGAGGGCCCAACACTGAAGCTTTCTTT.

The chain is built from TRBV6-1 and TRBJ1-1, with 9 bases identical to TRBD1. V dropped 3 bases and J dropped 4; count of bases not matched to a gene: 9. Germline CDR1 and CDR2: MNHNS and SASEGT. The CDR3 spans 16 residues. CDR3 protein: CASSDPWDRVSTEAFF. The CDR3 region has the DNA TGTGCCAGCAGTGATCCATGGGACAGGGTGAGCACTGAAGCTTTCTTT.

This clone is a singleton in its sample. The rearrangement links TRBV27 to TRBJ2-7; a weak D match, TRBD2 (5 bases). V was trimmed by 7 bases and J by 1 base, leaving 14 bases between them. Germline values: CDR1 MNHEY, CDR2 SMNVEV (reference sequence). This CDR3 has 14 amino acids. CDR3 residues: CASTPAPGSYEQYF. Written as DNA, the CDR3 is TGTGCCAGCACCCCTGCGCCGGGGTCCTACGAGCAGTACTTC.

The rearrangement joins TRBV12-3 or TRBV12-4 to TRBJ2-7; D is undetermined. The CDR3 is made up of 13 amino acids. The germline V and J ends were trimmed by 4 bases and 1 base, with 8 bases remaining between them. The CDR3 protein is CASSSDRSYEQYF. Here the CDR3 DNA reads TGTGCCAGCAGTTCAGATCGATCCTACGAGCAGTACTTC.

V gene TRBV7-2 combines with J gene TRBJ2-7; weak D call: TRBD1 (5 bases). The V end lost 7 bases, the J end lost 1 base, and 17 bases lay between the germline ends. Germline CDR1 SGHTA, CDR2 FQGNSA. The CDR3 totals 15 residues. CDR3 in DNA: TGTGCCAGCACCCTACAACGGACACCTTCCTACGAGCAGTACTTC. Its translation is CASTLQRTPSYEQYF.

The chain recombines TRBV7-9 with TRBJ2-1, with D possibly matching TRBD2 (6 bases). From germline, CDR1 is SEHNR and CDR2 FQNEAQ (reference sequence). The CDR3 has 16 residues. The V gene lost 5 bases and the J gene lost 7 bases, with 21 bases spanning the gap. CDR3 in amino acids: CASSLPRAGTGNEQFF. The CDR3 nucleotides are TGTGCCAGCAGCCTACCCAGGGCAGGGACTGGGAATGAGCAGTTCTTC.

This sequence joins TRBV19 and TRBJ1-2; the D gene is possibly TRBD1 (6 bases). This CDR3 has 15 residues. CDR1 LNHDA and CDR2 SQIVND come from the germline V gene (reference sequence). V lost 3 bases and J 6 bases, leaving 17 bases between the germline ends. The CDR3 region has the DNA TGTGCCAGTAGTATGGGTACAGGGTTTTTTCATGGCTACACCTTC. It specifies CASSMGTGFFHGYTF.

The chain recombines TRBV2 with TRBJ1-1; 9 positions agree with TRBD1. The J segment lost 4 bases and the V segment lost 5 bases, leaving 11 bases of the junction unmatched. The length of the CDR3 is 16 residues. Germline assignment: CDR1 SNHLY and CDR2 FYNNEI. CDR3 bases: TGTGCCAGCAGTAGTGAACAGGGGGCGCTTGGCACTGAAGCTTTCTTT. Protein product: CASSSEQGALGTEAFF.

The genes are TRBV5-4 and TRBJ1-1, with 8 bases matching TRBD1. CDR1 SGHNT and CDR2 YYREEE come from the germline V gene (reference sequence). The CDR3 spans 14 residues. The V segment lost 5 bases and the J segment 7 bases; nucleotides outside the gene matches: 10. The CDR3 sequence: CASRPGQGNNEAFF. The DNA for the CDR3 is TGTGCCAGCAGACCCGGACAGGGAAATAATGAAGCTTTCTTT.